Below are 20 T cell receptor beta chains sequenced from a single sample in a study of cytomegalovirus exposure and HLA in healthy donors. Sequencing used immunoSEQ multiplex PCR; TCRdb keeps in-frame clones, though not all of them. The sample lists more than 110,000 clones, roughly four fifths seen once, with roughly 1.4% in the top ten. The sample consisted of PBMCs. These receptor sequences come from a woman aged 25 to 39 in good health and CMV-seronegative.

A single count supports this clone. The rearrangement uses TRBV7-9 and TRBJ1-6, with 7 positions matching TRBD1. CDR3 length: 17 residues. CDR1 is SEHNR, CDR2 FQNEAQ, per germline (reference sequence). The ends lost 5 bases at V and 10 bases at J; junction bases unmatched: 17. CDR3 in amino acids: CASSPYPQTGSGSPLHF. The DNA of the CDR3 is TGTGCCAGCAGCCCCTATCCTCAGACAGGGTCGGGATCACCCCTCCACTTT.

In nucleotides, the CDR3 is TGTGCCAGCAGCTTTGCCGGACAGGGGGCAAACACTGAAGCTTTCTTT. It specifies CASSFAGQGANTEAFF. The V and J genes are TRBV7-3 and TRBJ1-1; TRBD1 aligns across 11 bases. The CDR3 consists of 16 residues. Germline lookup yields CDR1 SGHTA and CDR2 FQGTGA. Unmatched junction bases numbered 5, after V lost 3 bases and J lost 2 bases.

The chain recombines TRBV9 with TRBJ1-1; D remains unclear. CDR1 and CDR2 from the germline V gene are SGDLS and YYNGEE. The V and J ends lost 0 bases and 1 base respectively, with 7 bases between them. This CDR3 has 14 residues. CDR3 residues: CASSVESGNTEAFF. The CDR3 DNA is TGTGCCAGCAGCGTAGAGTCCGGGAACACTGAAGCTTTCTTT.

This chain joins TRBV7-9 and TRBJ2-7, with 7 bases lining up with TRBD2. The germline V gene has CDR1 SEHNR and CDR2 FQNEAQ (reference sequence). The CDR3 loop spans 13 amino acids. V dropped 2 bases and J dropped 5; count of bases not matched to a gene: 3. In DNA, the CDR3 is TGTGCCAGCAGCTTACAGGGAGGGCACGAGCAGTACTTC. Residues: CASSLQGGHEQYF.

The CDR3 nucleotides are TGTGCCAGCAGTTTAACTCAGGGGACTGAAGCTTTCTTT. Translation: CASSLTQGTEAFF. V gene TRBV28 combines with J gene TRBJ1-1; perhaps TRBD1 as D (6 bases). V shed 2 bases and J shed 5 bases, with 9 bases lying between them. CDR1 is MDHEN and CDR2 is SYDVKM in the germline V gene. CDR3 length: 13 residues.

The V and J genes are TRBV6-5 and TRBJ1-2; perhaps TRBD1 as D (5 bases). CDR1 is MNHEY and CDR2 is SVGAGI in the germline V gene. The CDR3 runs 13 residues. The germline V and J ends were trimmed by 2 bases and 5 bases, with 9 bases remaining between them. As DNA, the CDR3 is TGTGCCAGCAGTTACAGGGGAGGGTATGGCTACACCTTC. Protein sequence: CASSYRGGYGYTF.

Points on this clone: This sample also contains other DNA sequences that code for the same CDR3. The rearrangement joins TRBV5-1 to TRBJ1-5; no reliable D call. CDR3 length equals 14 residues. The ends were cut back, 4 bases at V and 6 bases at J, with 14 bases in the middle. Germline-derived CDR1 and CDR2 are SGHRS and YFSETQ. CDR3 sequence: CASSPGSTGQPQHF. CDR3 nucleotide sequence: TGCGCCAGCAGCCCGGGATCGACGGGTCAGCCCCAGCATTTT.

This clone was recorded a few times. CDR3 DNA sequence: TGTGCCAGCACTCGCCGGGGGACCTACGAGCAGTACTTC. Residues: CASTRRGTYEQYF. The V gene is TRBV27, the J gene TRBJ2-7; tentatively, D is TRBD2 (6 bases). The CDR3 loop spans 13 amino acids. The V and J ends lost 7 bases and 2 bases respectively, with 12 bases between them. Germline V lookup: CDR1 MNHEY, CDR2 SMNVEV (reference sequence).

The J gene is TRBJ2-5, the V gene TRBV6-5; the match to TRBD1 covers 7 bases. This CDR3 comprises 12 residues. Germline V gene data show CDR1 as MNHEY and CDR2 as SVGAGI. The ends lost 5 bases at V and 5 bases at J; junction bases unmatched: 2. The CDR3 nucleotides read TGTGCCAGCAGTCCCAGGGGGGAGACCCAGTACTTC. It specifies CASSPRGETQYF.

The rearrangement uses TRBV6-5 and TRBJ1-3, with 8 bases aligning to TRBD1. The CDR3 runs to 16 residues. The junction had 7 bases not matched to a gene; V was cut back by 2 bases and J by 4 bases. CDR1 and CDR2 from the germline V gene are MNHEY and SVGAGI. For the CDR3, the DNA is TGTGCCAGCAGTTACAAGGACAGGGTGCACGGAAACACCATATATTTT. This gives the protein CASSYKDRVHGNTIYF.

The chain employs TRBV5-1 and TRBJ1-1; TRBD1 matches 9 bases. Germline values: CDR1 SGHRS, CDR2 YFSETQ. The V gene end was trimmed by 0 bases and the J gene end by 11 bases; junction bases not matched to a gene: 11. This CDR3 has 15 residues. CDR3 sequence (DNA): TGCGCCAGCAGCTTGGCCATGGGCGAAGACAGGGGGGCTTTCTTT. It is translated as CASSLAMGEDRGAFF. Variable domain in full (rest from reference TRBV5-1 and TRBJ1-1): KAGVTQTPRYLIKTRGQQVTLSCSPISGHRSVSWYQQTPGQGLQFLFEYFSETQRNKGNFPGRFSGRQFSNSRSEMNVSTLELGDSALYLCASSLAMGEDRGAFFGQGTRLTVV.

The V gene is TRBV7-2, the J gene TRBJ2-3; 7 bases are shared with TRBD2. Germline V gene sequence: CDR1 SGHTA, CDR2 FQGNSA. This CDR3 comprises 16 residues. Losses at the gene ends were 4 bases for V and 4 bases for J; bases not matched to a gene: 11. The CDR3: CASSSTGSGIADTQYF. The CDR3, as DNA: TGTGCCAGCAGCTCTACCGGGAGCGGGATCGCAGATACGCAGTATTTT. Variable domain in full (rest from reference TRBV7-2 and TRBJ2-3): GAGVSQSPSNKVTEKGKDVELRCDPISGHTALYWYRQSLGQGLEFLIYFQGNSAPDKSGLPSDRFSAERTGGSVSTLTIQRTQQEDSAVYLCASSSTGSGIADTQYFGPGTRLTVL.

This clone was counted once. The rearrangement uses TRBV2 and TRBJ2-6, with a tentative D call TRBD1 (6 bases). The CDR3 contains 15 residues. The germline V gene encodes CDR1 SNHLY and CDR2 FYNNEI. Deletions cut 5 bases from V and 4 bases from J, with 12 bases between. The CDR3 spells CASSKTGSGANVLTF. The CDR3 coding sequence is TGTGCCAGCAGTAAGACAGGTTCCGGGGCCAACGTCCTGACTTTC.

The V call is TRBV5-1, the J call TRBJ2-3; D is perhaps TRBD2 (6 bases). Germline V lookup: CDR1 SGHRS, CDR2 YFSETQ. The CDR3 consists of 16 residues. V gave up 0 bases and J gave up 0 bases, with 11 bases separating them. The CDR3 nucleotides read TGCGCCAGCAGCTTGGTTGGGGGGTCTAGCACAGATACGCAGTATTTT. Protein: CASSLVGGSSTDTQYF.

The DNA for the CDR3 is TGTGCCAGCAGCCCTAGGGGTATAGGGACAGGGACGACAGATACGCAGTATTTT. Its translation is CASSPRGIGTGTTDTQYF. The rearrangement joins TRBV4-2 to TRBJ2-3, with 9 bases identical to TRBD1. This CDR3 region has 18 residues. V shed 4 bases, J shed 3 bases, and the junction held 14 bases outside the gene matches. The germline CDR1 and CDR2 sequences are LGHNA and YNFKEQ.

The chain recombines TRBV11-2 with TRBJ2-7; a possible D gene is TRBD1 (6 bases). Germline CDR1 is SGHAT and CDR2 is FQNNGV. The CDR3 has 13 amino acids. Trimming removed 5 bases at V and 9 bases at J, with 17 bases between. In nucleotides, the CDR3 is TGTGCCAGCAGCATCTCCCGGGACAACGGGCAGTACTTC. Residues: CASSISRDNGQYF.

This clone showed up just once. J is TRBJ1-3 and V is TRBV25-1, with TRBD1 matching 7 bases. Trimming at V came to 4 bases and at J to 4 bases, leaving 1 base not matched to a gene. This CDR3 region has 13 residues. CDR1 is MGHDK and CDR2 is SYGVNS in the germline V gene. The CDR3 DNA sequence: TGTGCCAGCAGTGCGGGACAGGGAAACACCATATATTTT. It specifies CASSAGQGNTIYF.

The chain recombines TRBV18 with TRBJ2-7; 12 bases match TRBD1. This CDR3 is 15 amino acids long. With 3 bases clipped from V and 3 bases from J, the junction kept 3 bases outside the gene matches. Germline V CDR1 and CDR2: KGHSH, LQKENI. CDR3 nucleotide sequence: TGTGCCAGCTCACCCGGGACAGGGGGCCTCTACGAGCAGTACTTC. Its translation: CASSPGTGGLYEQYF.

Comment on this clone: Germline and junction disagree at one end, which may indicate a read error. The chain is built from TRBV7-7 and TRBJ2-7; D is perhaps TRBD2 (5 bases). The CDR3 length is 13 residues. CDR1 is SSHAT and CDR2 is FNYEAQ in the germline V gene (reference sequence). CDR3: CASSPRGTYEQYF. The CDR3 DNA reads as TGTGCTAGCAGCCCCCGAGGGACCTACGAGCAGTACTTC.

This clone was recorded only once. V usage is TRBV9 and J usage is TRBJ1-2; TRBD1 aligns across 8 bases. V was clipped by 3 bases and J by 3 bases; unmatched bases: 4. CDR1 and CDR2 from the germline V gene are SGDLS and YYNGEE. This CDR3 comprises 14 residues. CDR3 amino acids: CASSADRGDYGYTF. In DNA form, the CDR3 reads TGTGCCAGCAGCGCCGACAGGGGTGACTATGGCTACACCTTC.